This T cell receptor beta chain was found in a study of blood T cell repertoires in COVID-19. Overall study context: The cDNA or gDNA used as material had been derived from T cells, B-cell-depleted T cells, or PBMCs.

In the original analysis: Estimation of nucleated cell counts was performed using reference gene primer amplification. Sequencing was performed with immunoSEQ multiplex PCR; in TCRdb, only in-frame clones are kept and a portion is missing. The V and J calls and clone size come from that table; D and trimming were worked out from the DNA. The sample comprises roughly 520,000 clones, roughly 88% of which are singletons, and less than 2% rests with the top ten. The age range of participants was about 18 to 95 years, with residence in approximately 25 US areas. Participants' reported clinical history set cohort assignment. Trimming cost V 1 base and J 8 bases, with 12 bases left between them. This CDR3 has 13 amino acids. Looked up from germline, CDR1 is SGHRS and CDR2 is YFSETQ.

The sequence derives from a woman between 40 and 50 years old who had recovered from COVID-19. Sequenced material: PBMCs or T cells enriched from blood (not recorded which). V and J are TRBV5-1 and TRBJ1-2; a weak D match, TRBD1 (6 bases). CDR3 amino acids: CASSLQGSGGYTF. The CDR3 nucleotides are TGCGCCAGCAGCTTGCAGGGGAGTGGGGGCTACACCTTC.